This entry lists 18 T cell receptor beta chains sequenced from one sample in a study of cytomegalovirus exposure and HLA in healthy donors (dated by TCRdb to about 2017). Library method: the immunoSEQ multiplex PCR assay. For the multiplex PCR, a mixture combining 60 forward primers for TCR Vbeta segments and 13 reverse primers for TCR Jbeta segments was used. Sourced from immuneACCESS, this table was stored by TCRdb with only in-frame sequences that have V and J called. A share of the clones is absent; for the studies checked, an unresolved V gene accounts for under half, and the remainder has no known explanation. This sample lists roughly 120,000 clones; nearly 75% were detected once. Around 5% of the sample rests with the top ten. Sequencing was done on a sample of PBMCs. Receptor source: a man aged 25 to 40 in good health and CMV-seropositive.

V and J are TRBV30 and TRBJ2-5, with TRBD2 as a possible D gene (7 bases). The CDR3 is made up of 16 amino acids. V was clipped by 3 bases and J by 5 bases, with 22 bases between them. The germline CDR1 and CDR2 sequences are GTSNPN and SVGIG (reference sequence). In DNA, the CDR3 is TGTGCCTGGAGCCCCCCTGGCGGGGGCGCGGGGGAGACCCAGTACTTC. It codes for CAWSPPGGGAGETQYF.

This clone appeared once. V gene TRBV4-2 combines with J gene TRBJ2-5; possible D gene TRBD2, 5 bases. The assigned J gene may be wrong: the sequence end matches TRBJ2-7 better. The CDR3 has 14 amino acids. Germline CDR1 LGHNA, CDR2 YNFKEQ. The CDR3 DNA reads as TGTGCCAGCAGCCAACCCGGGATCCCCTACGAGCAGTACTTC. This codes for CASSQPGIPYEQYF.

The J gene is TRBJ1-5, the V gene TRBV15, with a weak D call TRBD1 (5 bases). V was cut by 3 bases and J by 3 bases, with 9 bases left in between. This CDR3 region has 14 residues. Germline V lookup: CDR1 LNHNV, CDR2 YYDKDF (reference sequence). CDR3 DNA: TGTGCCACCAGCAGCGACAGTTTCAATCAGCCCCAGCATTTT. Protein: CATSSDSFNQPQHF. Variable domain in full (rest from reference TRBV15 and TRBJ1-5): DAMVIQNPRYQVTQFGKPVTLSCSQTLNHNVMYWYQQKSSQAPKLLFHYYDKDFNNEADTPDNFQSRRPNTSFCFLDIRSPGLGDTAMYLCATSSDSFNQPQHFGDGTRLSIL.

This sequence joins TRBV2 and TRBJ2-1; 8 bases are shared with TRBD2. CDR3 size: 15 residues. CDR1 SNHLY and CDR2 FYNNEI come from the germline V gene. With 6 bases clipped from V and 0 bases from J, the junction kept 4 bases outside the gene matches. Here the CDR3 DNA reads TGTGCCAGCAGCCTCGGGGGGGGCTCCTACAATGAGCAGTTCTTC. It specifies CASSLGGGSYNEQFF.

The chain couples TRBV2 to TRBJ1-6; 8 bases agree with TRBD1. The CDR3 length is 15 residues. J was trimmed by 7 bases and V by 6 bases; bases with no gene match: 8. In germline, CDR1 is SNHLY, CDR2 FYNNEI. The CDR3 DNA sequence: TGTGCCAGCAGCCCAGGGGGCCTTGGGAATTCACCCCTCCACTTT. This gives the protein CASSPGGLGNSPLHF.

J is TRBJ2-7 and V is TRBV6-1, with unresolved D. The V gene lost 4 bases and the J gene lost 4 bases, with 23 bases spanning the gap. The germline V gene has CDR1 MNHNS and CDR2 SASEGT. The CDR3 loop spans 17 amino acids. CDR3 in DNA: TGTGCCAGCAGTGGACTTAGGAAACTGTACTCGAGTTACGAGCAGTACTTC. Its protein is CASSGLRKLYSSYEQYF.

The chain employs TRBV7-8 and TRBJ2-3, with D possibly matching TRBD2 (6 bases). With 1 base removed from V and 0 bases from J, the gap between germline ends came to 11 bases. Germline V CDR1 and CDR2: SGHVS, FQNEAQ. The CDR3 spans 16 residues. CDR3 sequence reads: CASSLELATSTDTQYF. CDR3 DNA sequence: TGTGCCAGCAGCTTAGAGCTAGCGACTAGCACAGATACGCAGTATTTT.

The V gene is TRBV6-1, the J gene TRBJ1-1; TRBD1 agrees at 10 bases. V was clipped by 7 bases and J by 8 bases; unmatched bases: 7. Germline V gene data show CDR1 as MNHNS and CDR2 as SASEGT. The CDR3 length is 13 residues. CDR3 protein: CASNMDRGAEAFF. The CDR3 DNA is TGTGCCAGCAATATGGACAGGGGGGCCGAAGCTTTCTTT.

This clone has just a few counts. For the CDR3, the DNA is TGCAGCGTTGAAGAGGCCAGGGATACTGAAGCTTTCTTT. Translated: CSVEEARDTEAFF. The chain has TRBV29-1 and TRBJ1-1, with D possibly being TRBD1 (5 bases). Germline V lookup: CDR1 SQVTM, CDR2 ANQGSEA. This CDR3 has 13 residues. The germline V and J ends were trimmed by 0 bases and 5 bases, with 10 bases remaining between them.

The chain recombines TRBV9 with TRBJ1-3, with no clear D. Trimming stripped 4 bases from V and 2 bases from J, with 7 bases between. CDR1 is SGDLS, CDR2 YYNGEE, per germline. The CDR3 spans 13 residues. The CDR3 is CASSTGTGNTIYF. CDR3 DNA: TGTGCCAGCAGCACCGGTACTGGAAACACCATATATTTT.

The chain links TRBV4-3 to TRBJ1-4; a possible D gene is TRBD1 (5 bases). Trimming removed 0 bases from V and 8 bases from J, with 10 bases in between. Per germline, CDR1 LGHNA and CDR2 YSLEER. The CDR3 has 14 amino acids. Here the CDR3 DNA reads TGCGCCAGCAGCCAAGATCCAGGGTCCGAAAAACTGTTTTTT. Protein: CASSQDPGSEKLFF.

The chain combines TRBV14 with TRBJ2-7; a possible D gene is TRBD1 (5 bases). CDR3 length: 14 amino acids. The V end lost 1 base, the J end lost 1 base, and 8 bases lay between the germline ends. Per the germline V gene, CDR1 is SGHDN and CDR2 is FVKESK. CDR3: CASSQVGHSYEQYF. CDR3 nucleotide sequence: TGTGCCAGCAGCCAAGTTGGACATTCCTACGAGCAGTACTTC.

The chain is built from TRBV7-2 and TRBJ1-1, with unresolved D. Between the trimmed V and J ends, which lost 3 bases and 1 base, there was a span of 6 bases. Looked up from germline, CDR1 is SGHTA and CDR2 is FQGNSA. The CDR3 is made up of 13 amino acids. The CDR3 spells CASSLVANTEAFF. The CDR3 DNA follows: TGTGCCAGCAGCTTGGTGGCGAACACTGAAGCTTTCTTT.

CDR3 nucleotide sequence: TGTGCCAGCAGTCCCTCCTCTAGCGGCCTTAAAACCGGGGAGCTGTTTTTT. Protein product: CASSPSSSGLKTGELFF. The chain carries TRBV2 and TRBJ2-2; 7 nucleotides line up with TRBD2. Trimming at V came to 5 bases and at J to 5 bases, leaving 14 bases not matched to a gene. The V gene's germline CDR1 is SNHLY and CDR2 FYNNEI. This CDR3 spans 17 amino acids.

The chain joins TRBV7-9 to TRBJ1-2, with TRBD1 matching 10 bases. V lost 5 bases, J lost 2 bases, and 8 bases stayed unmatched. CDR1 is SEHNR and CDR2 is FQNEAQ in the germline V gene (reference sequence). The CDR3 runs 16 residues. The DNA for the CDR3 is TGTGCCAGCAGCCCGGAAGAGGGACAGGGGAACTATGGCTACACCTTC. This translates into CASSPEEGQGNYGYTF.

V is TRBV7-9 and J is TRBJ2-5; TRBD2 agrees at 9 bases. Germline V lookup: CDR1 SEHNR, CDR2 FQNEAQ (reference sequence). This CDR3 region has 16 residues. V lost 2 bases, J lost 5 bases, and 9 bases stayed unmatched. CDR3 sequence reads: CASSLNSLAGRETQYF. In DNA form, the CDR3 reads TGTGCCAGCAGCTTAAATTCCCTAGCGGGGCGGGAGACCCAGTACTTC.

The rearrangement links TRBV19 to TRBJ1-1; the D gene is possibly TRBD1 (5 bases). V gave up 3 bases and J gave up 5 bases, with 13 bases separating them. Per germline, CDR1 LNHDA and CDR2 SQIVND (reference sequence). The CDR3 runs 14 residues. This CDR3 reads CASSMRGGGTEAFF. In DNA, the CDR3 is TGTGCCAGTAGTATGCGGGGTGGGGGGACTGAAGCTTTCTTT. Based on the CDR3 plus reference TRBV19 and TRBJ1-1, the full variable domain is DGGITQSPKYLFRKEGQNVTLSCEQNLNHDAMYWYRQDPGQGLRLIYYSQIVNDFQKGDIAEGYSVSREKKESFPLTVTSAQKNPTAFYLCASSMRGGGTEAFFGQGTRLTVV.

CDR3 amino acids: CASSLWGGGTGGNTIYF. Here the CDR3 DNA reads TGTGCCAGCAGCTTATGGGGAGGGGGGACAGGCGGAAACACCATATATTTT. The chain couples TRBV7-2 to TRBJ1-3, with TRBD1 matching over 8 bases. With 2 bases clipped from V and 4 bases from J, the junction kept 10 bases outside the gene matches. This CDR3 is 17 amino acids long. Looked up from germline, CDR1 is SGHTA and CDR2 is FQGNSA.